The 2 T cell receptor beta chains given below trace back to one sample, sequenced in a study of cytomegalovirus exposure and HLA in healthy donors. The PCR was carried out with 60 Vbeta primers and 13 Jbeta primers. Data came from immunoSEQ multiplex PCR; TCRdb stores just in-frame clones and leaves some out. The repertoire includes about 93,000 clones, 65% of them detected once, and 5.9% sits in the top ten. Input material: PBMCs. The source is a boy aged 5 to 17 in good health and CMV-seropositive.

The rearrangement joins TRBV7-9 to TRBJ2-7; 7 bases fit TRBD2. After removal of 5 bases from V and 6 bases from J, the junction contained 10 bases not matched to a gene. This CDR3 comprises 14 residues. Per the germline V gene, CDR1 is SEHNR and CDR2 is FQNEAQ (reference sequence). The DNA of the CDR3 is TGTGCCAGCAGCCCGAGCGGGACTTTCTCCGAGCAGTACTTC. Translated, it gives CASSPSGTFSEQYF.

V and J are TRBV2 and TRBJ2-1; TRBD1 matches 8 bases. J gave up 9 bases and V 4 bases, and 14 bases lay outside the gene matches. The CDR3 has 16 amino acids. Germline CDR1 reads SNHLY; CDR2 reads FYNNEI. The CDR3: CASSAPNDDRGGEQFF. Written as DNA, the CDR3 is TGTGCCAGCAGTGCGCCCAACGACGACAGGGGCGGTGAGCAGTTCTTC.